The present T cell receptor beta chain was sequenced within a study of beta chain features in type 1 diabetes. Study-wide results and limits: When Type 1 diabetes patients were examined, their TCRB CDR3s proved moderately but significantly shorter in all four CD4+ subsets.

What was sequenced were expressed TCRB transcripts, since all of the isolated RNA had been reverse transcribed. TCRdb's copy holds only in-frame clones and misses some; the assay was immunoSEQ multiplex PCR. The sample lists over 200,000 clones; approximately 11% were seen once. Concerning this clone: Its cognate antigen is unknown.

Germline V gene lookup returns CDR1 KGHSH and CDR2 LQKENI. V shed 4 bases, J shed 5 bases, and the junction held 10 bases outside the gene matches. This CDR3 region has 15 residues. The TCR was taken from a man aged 25 to 40 with type 1 diabetes. The genes are TRBV18 and TRBJ1-1; 7 nucleotides agree with TRBD1. Source material: naive CD4+ T cells from blood. The DNA of the CDR3 is TGTGCCAGCTCACAATCGACAGGGAGAGAGACTGAAGCTTTCTTT. Translated: CASSQSTGRETEAFF. The full variable domain, rest sourced from reference TRBV18 and TRBJ1-1, is NAGVMQNPRHLVRRRGQEARLRCSPMKGHSHVYWYRQLPEEGLKFMVYLQKENIIDESGMPKERFSAEFPKEGPSILRIQQVVRGDSAAYFCASSQSTGRETEAFFGQGTRLTVV.